What follows are 29 T cell receptor beta chains derived from one specimen sequenced in a study of CD8+ T cells in alopecia areata. RNA, once extracted, was reverse transcribed into cDNA for use as the sequencing template. The protocol was immunoSEQ multiplex PCR, while the TCRdb copy is restricted to in-frame clones and leaves out a portion. The table records about 150,000 clones, about 90% of them present only once. This sample comprised CD8+ T cells sorted from blood, obtained at week 0. The receptors come from a human donor with alopecia areata.

The gene calls are TRBV6-5 and TRBJ1-2; 9 nucleotides match TRBD1. J lost 4 bases, V lost 6 bases, and 9 bases had no gene match. Germline-derived CDR1 and CDR2 are MNHEY and SVGAGI. This CDR3 is 15 amino acids long. In DNA form, the CDR3 reads TGTGCCAGCAGCCTGGGACAGGGTTTTTTCTATGGCTACACCTTC. This codes for CASSLGQGFFYGYTF.

This clone showed up just a few times. This sequence joins TRBV27 and TRBJ2-1, with a tentative D call TRBD1 (5 bases). The CDR3 totals 16 residues. V was trimmed by 2 bases and J by 3 bases, leaving 14 bases between them. The germline CDR1 and CDR2 sequences are MNHEY and SMNVEV (reference sequence). DNA for the CDR3: TGTGCCAGCAGTTTAGAAGCAGGGCAATTCTACAATGAGCAGTTCTTC. Its protein product is CASSLEAGQFYNEQFF.

Notes on this clone: This same CDR3 is encoded by further DNA sequences in the sample. The chain combines TRBV27 with TRBJ2-7; TRBD1 aligns across 8 bases. V dropped 0 bases and J dropped 2; count of bases not matched to a gene: 3. The CDR3 has 15 amino acids. Germline V gene data show CDR1 as MNHEY and CDR2 as SMNVEV (reference sequence). The CDR3 sequence is CASSLSGTGTYEQYF. CDR3 coding DNA: TGTGCCAGCAGTTTATCAGGGACAGGAACCTACGAGCAGTACTTC.

This chain connects TRBV4-2 to TRBJ2-7; the match to TRBD2 covers 8 bases. Germline trimming cut 0 bases from V and 2 bases from J; bases unmatched to any gene: 3. Germline CDR1 is LGHNA and CDR2 is YNFKEQ. The length of the CDR3 is 15 residues. CDR3 amino acids: CASSQDFGGAYEQYF. CDR3 sequence (DNA): TGTGCCAGCAGCCAAGATTTCGGGGGGGCCTACGAGCAGTACTTC.

With respect to this clone: The identical CDR3 is also encoded by other nucleotide sequences in the sample. CDR3 in amino acids: CASSLSSTDTQYF. The CDR3 coding sequence is TGTGCCAGCAGTTTATCTAGCACAGATACGCAGTATTTT. The chain joins TRBV27 to TRBJ2-3, with D unclear. The CDR3 contains 13 residues. Trimming removed 0 bases at V and 0 bases at J, with 1 base between. Germline V gene data show CDR1 as MNHEY and CDR2 as SMNVEV (reference sequence).

This rearrangement joins TRBV5-6 to TRBJ2-2; TRBD1 matches at 8 bases. J was trimmed by 3 bases and V by 0 bases; bases with no gene match: 4. Germline V gene sequence: CDR1 SGHDT, CDR2 YYEEEE. This CDR3 region has 16 residues. The CDR3 DNA sequence: TGTGCCAGCAGCTTGGGTTGGACAGGGCACACCGGGGAGCTGTTTTTT. This codes for CASSLGWTGHTGELFF. Full variable domain (remainder filled in from reference TRBV5-6 and TRBJ2-2): DAGVTQSPTHLIKTRGQQVTLRCSPKSGHDTVSWYQQALGQGPQFIFQYYEEEERQRGNFPDRFSGHQFPNYSSELNVNALLLGDSALYLCASSLGWTGHTGELFFGEGSRLTVL.

The V and J genes are TRBV14 and TRBJ2-7; a possible D gene is TRBD2 (6 bases). CDR3 length: 17 residues. Between the trimmed V and J ends, which lost 4 bases and 7 bases, there was a span of 26 bases. Looked up from germline, CDR1 is SGHDN and CDR2 is FVKESK. CDR3 nucleotides: TGTGCCAGCAGCCCTTCGACCGGGACTCTGATTCGAAGGGAGCAGTACTTC. Its translation is CASSPSTGTLIRREQYF.

V usage is TRBV7-3 and J usage is TRBJ2-7; 7 nucleotides line up with TRBD1. V lost 4 bases to trimming and J lost 4 bases; unmatched junction nucleotides: 10. The CDR3 has 15 residues. CDR1 and CDR2 from the germline V gene are SGHTA and FQGTGA. The chain's CDR3 is CASSSLITGEYEQYF. For the CDR3, the DNA is TGTGCCAGCAGCTCGCTGATTACAGGGGAGTACGAGCAGTACTTC.

The gene calls are TRBV15 and TRBJ1-5; 8 nucleotides match TRBD1. The CDR3 extends over 16 amino acids. Germline-derived CDR1 and CDR2 are LNHNV and YYDKDF (reference sequence). V shed 3 bases and J 0 bases; nucleotides not matched to a gene: 4. CDR3 nucleotides: TGTGCCACCAGCAGGGGACAGGCATATAGCAATCAGCCCCAGCATTTT. Protein sequence: CATSRGQAYSNQPQHF.

V usage is TRBV20-1 and J usage is TRBJ2-1; unclear D gene. CDR3 length: 8 amino acids. Germline CDR1 DFQATT, CDR2 SNEGSKA (reference sequence). The CDR3 loop reads CRVGEQFF. Here the CDR3 DNA reads TGCAGGGTGGGTGAGCAGTTCTTC.

The chain employs TRBV2 and TRBJ2-3; weak D call: TRBD1 (5 bases). The CDR3 is 15 amino acids. Germline values: CDR1 SNHLY, CDR2 FYNNEI. V was cut by 0 bases and J by 1 base, with 8 bases left in between. The CDR3 sequence: CASSEAIGGTDTQYF. The CDR3 region has the DNA TGTGCCAGCAGTGAAGCGATAGGGGGCACAGATACGCAGTATTTT.

This rearrangement joins TRBV5-1 to TRBJ2-1, with a tentative D call TRBD1 (6 bases). The germline V gene has CDR1 SGHRS and CDR2 YFSETQ. The CDR3 is 14 residues long. V lost 2 bases and J 8 bases, leaving 14 bases between the germline ends. The CDR3 loop is CASSFGAGVDEQFF. CDR3 sequence (DNA): TGCGCCAGCAGCTTCGGCGCAGGGGTGGATGAGCAGTTCTTC.

This chain uses TRBV7-8 with TRBJ2-7, with D tentatively TRBD1 or TRBD2 (6 bases each). The CDR3 length is 16 residues. Deletions cut 5 bases from V and 1 base from J, with 18 bases between. CDR1 and CDR2 (germline): SGHVS, FQNEAQ. For the CDR3, the DNA is TGTGCCAGCAGCCCCCTAGGGGGGAGACCTTCCTACGAGCAGTACTTC. Translation: CASSPLGGRPSYEQYF.

With respect to this clone: Within the sample, other DNA sequences also encode this same CDR3. This rearrangement joins TRBV2 to TRBJ2-7; unclear D gene. The CDR3 spans 11 residues. Germline assignment: CDR1 SNHLY and CDR2 FYNNEI. Trimming cost V 5 bases and J 2 bases, with 4 bases left between them. CDR3 protein: CASSSPYEQYF. The CDR3 coding sequence is TGTGCCAGCAGTTCCCCCTACGAGCAGTACTTC.

The J gene is TRBJ2-2, the V gene TRBV5-1; TRBD1 might be the D (6 bases). Trimming removed 3 bases at V and 1 base at J, with 10 bases between. Germline V gives CDR1 SGHRS, CDR2 YFSETQ. This CDR3 is built from 15 residues. The CDR3 sequence is CASSWGQKNTGELFF. The CDR3 nucleotides read TGCGCCAGCAGCTGGGGGCAGAAGAACACCGGGGAGCTGTTTTTT.

This chain connects TRBV5-4 to TRBJ2-5; 8 bases agree with TRBD2. The CDR3 loop spans 15 amino acids. Germline V lookup: CDR1 SGHNT, CDR2 YYREEE (reference sequence). V trimming: 6 bases; J trimming: 7 bases; junction bases outside the gene matches: 14. CDR3 protein: CASTLDPGGVGTQYF. The CDR3 nucleotides are TGTGCCAGCACCCTCGACCCGGGGGGGGTGGGGACCCAGTACTTC.

This chain joins TRBV27 and TRBJ2-7; 10 positions match TRBD1. The CDR3 has 15 amino acids. Per the germline V gene, CDR1 is MNHEY and CDR2 is SMNVEV (reference sequence). V trimming: 6 bases; J trimming: 6 bases; junction bases outside the gene matches: 11. CDR3 nucleotides: TGTGCCAGCAGCCCGGGACAGGGGACACGTAGCGAGCAGTACTTC. As protein: CASSPGQGTRSEQYF.

This clone was recorded only once. This rearrangement joins TRBV5-1 to TRBJ2-1; 10 bases line up with TRBD2. Germline V gene data show CDR1 as SGHRS and CDR2 as YFSETQ. Losses at the gene ends were 4 bases for V and 5 bases for J; bases not matched to a gene: 12. The CDR3 is 17 amino acids. The CDR3 DNA is TGCGCCAGCAGCCCATTACTTAGCGGGGGGCCGAACAATGAGCAGTTCTTC. Protein sequence: CASSPLLSGGPNNEQFF. Complete variable domain (other parts from reference TRBV5-1 and TRBJ2-1): KAGVTQTPRYLIKTRGQQVTLSCSPISGHRSVSWYQQTPGQGLQFLFEYFSETQRNKGNFPGRFSGRQFSNSRSEMNVSTLELGDSALYLCASSPLLSGGPNNEQFFGPGTRLTVL.

The rearrangement joins TRBV7-9 to TRBJ2-7; 11 bases align to TRBD2. Germline V gives CDR1 SEHNR, CDR2 FQNEAQ (reference sequence). With V trimmed by 5 bases and J by 6 bases, 9 bases remained unmatched. The CDR3 is 15 residues long. Here the CDR3 DNA reads TGTGCCAGCAGCCCGGGACTAGCGGCAGTACTCGAGCAGTACTTC. Protein product: CASSPGLAAVLEQYF.

V is TRBV4-1 and J is TRBJ1-2, with D possibly TRBD1 on 5 matching bases. Between the trimmed V and J ends, which lost 4 bases and 2 bases, there was a span of 11 bases. The CDR3 contains 14 residues. Germline assignment: CDR1 MGHRA and CDR2 YSYEKL. The DNA for the CDR3 is TGCGCCAGCAGCCGGTGGAGGACAAACTATGGCTACACCTTC. Translation: CASSRWRTNYGYTF.

The genes are TRBV19 and TRBJ2-2, with D unclear. Germline assignment: CDR1 LNHDA and CDR2 SQIVND (reference sequence). The CDR3 sequence is 12 residues long. V was pared by 5 bases and J by 7 bases, with 8 bases between. This chain's CDR3 is CASSGPDGELFF. The CDR3, as DNA: TGTGCCAGTAGTGGACCGGACGGGGAGCTGTTTTTT.

The chain has TRBV27 and TRBJ2-7; the D gene is possibly TRBD1 (5 bases). This CDR3 is built from 15 residues. V was clipped by 2 bases and J by 1 base, with 12 bases between them. Germline V gene lookup returns CDR1 MNHEY and CDR2 SMNVEV (reference sequence). The CDR3 region has the DNA TGTGCCAGCAGTTTAATCGAGACAGCGTCCTACGAGCAGTACTTC. It encodes CASSLIETASYEQYF.

The J gene is TRBJ2-7, the V gene TRBV11-2; TRBD2 matches 8 bases. The germline CDR1 and CDR2 sequences are SGHAT and FQNNGV. CDR3 length: 14 residues. V was clipped by 5 bases and J by 3 bases; unmatched bases: 6. CDR3 DNA: TGTGCCAGCAGCGACACTAGCGGACACTACGAGCAGTACTTC. The encoded protein is CASSDTSGHYEQYF.

This clone was seen a single time. The CDR3 bases are TGTGCCAGCGGGGGACAGGGTTATTCCTACGAGCAGTACTTC. It codes for CASGGQGYSYEQYF. This sequence joins TRBV2 and TRBJ2-7; 9 nucleotides line up with TRBD1. V dropped 8 bases and J dropped 1; count of bases not matched to a gene: 6. The germline V gene encodes CDR1 SNHLY and CDR2 FYNNEI. The CDR3 has 14 residues.

This chain links TRBV5-6 with TRBJ2-3; tentative D call: TRBD2 (5 bases). The CDR3 has 15 residues. Germline CDR1 and CDR2: SGHDT and YYEEEE. Trimming took off 0 bases at V and 0 bases at J, with 8 bases between the two ends. CDR3 region: CASSLAERSTDTQYF. The CDR3 nucleotides are TGTGCCAGCAGCTTGGCCGAGCGGAGCACAGATACGCAGTATTTT.

The chain carries TRBV10-2 and TRBJ2-7, with 12 bases lining up with TRBD2. From germline, CDR1 is WSHSY and CDR2 SAAADI. The CDR3 has 17 residues. The J segment lost 1 base and the V segment lost 0 bases, leaving 4 bases of the junction unmatched. The CDR3 DNA reads TGCGCCAGCAGTGAGTCGTGGACTAGCGGGGCGTCCTACGAGCAGTACTTC. It specifies CASSESWTSGASYEQYF.

Note on this clone: Germline is not matched at one junction end, which may reflect a read error. The chain is built from TRBV27 and TRBJ2-7, with D perhaps assigned TRBD1 or TRBD2 (5 bases each). Looked up from germline, CDR1 is MNHEY and CDR2 is SMNVEV (reference sequence). This CDR3 spans 14 amino acids. In nucleotides, the CDR3 is TGTGCCAGCACCCCCGGGGCAACCCCAGACGAACAGTACTTC. Protein: CASTPGATPDEQYF.

The V call is TRBV7-6, the J call TRBJ2-5; 8 nucleotides line up with TRBD2. The germline gives CDR1 SGHVS, CDR2 FNYEAQ. The CDR3 consists of 15 residues. The V gene end was trimmed by 3 bases and the J gene end by 1 base; junction bases not matched to a gene: 4. CDR3 bases: TGTGCCAGCAGCTTTAGTCTAGCGGGCCAAGAGACCCAGTACTTC. Translating it yields CASSFSLAGQETQYF.

The V gene is TRBV4-1, the J gene TRBJ2-1; 7 nucleotides match TRBD2. The V gene end was trimmed by 7 bases and the J gene end by 3 bases; junction bases not matched to a gene: 9. The germline V gene encodes CDR1 MGHRA and CDR2 YSYEKL. The CDR3 runs to 15 residues. The CDR3 DNA reads TGCGCCAGCACCCTCGGAACTAGCGACTACAATGAGCAGTTCTTC. Amino acids: CASTLGTSDYNEQFF.